This T cell receptor beta chain was recovered during a study of cytomegalovirus exposure and HLA in healthy donors. Study-wide results and caveats: Per published accounts, TCR beta sequences correctly predicted the HLA-A and HLA-B alleles of most subjects. The authors later linked a missense DCLRE1C variant to TCR beta V- and J-gene trimming. Productive status was seen about 87% or about 30% of the time for most TCR beta V segments in an earlier analysis. Many donors shared some public TCRs, even though most TCR sequences were rare.

In germline, CDR1 is SGHTA, CDR2 FQGNSA. The CDR3 consists of 14 residues. V dropped 3 bases and J dropped 2 bases, with 11 bases sitting between them. The PCR used 60 Vbeta and 13 Jbeta primers. Generated by immunoSEQ multiplex PCR, the TCRdb table keeps only in-frame clones and is missing some. The sample carries about 150,000 clones, 80% to 90% recorded once. A remark on this clone: Its antigen is currently unknown.

V is TRBV7-2 and J is TRBJ2-7; TRBD2 is a possible D gene (6 bases). Sequencing was performed on PBMCs. The receptor was derived from a male donor in good health and CMV-seronegative. Here the CDR3 reads CASSLGGVTYEQYF. The CDR3 coding sequence is TGTGCCAGCAGCTTGGGCGGGGTTACCTACGAGCAGTACTTC.